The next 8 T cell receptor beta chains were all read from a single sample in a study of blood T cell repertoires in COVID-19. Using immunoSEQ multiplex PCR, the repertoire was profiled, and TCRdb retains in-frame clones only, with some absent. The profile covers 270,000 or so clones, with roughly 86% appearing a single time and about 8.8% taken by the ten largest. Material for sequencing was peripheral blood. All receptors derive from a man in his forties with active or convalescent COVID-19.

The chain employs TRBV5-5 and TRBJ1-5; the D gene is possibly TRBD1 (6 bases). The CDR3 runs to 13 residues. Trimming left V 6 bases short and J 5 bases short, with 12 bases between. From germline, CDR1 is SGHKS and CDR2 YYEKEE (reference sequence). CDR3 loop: CASNEQGDQPQHF. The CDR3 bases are TGTGCCAGCAACGAACAGGGAGATCAGCCCCAGCATTTT.

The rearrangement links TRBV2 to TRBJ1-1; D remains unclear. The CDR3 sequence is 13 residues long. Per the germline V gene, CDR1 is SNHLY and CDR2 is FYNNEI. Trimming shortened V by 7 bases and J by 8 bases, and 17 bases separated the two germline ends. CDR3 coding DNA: TGTGCCAGCATGCGGACGGACTCGGGGGAAGCTTTCTTT. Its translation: CASMRTDSGEAFF.

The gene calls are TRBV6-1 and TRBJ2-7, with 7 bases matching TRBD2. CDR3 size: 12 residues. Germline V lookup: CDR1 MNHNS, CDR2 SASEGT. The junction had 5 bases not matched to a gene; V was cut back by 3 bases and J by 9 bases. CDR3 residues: CASSDGLAVQYF. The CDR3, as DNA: TGTGCCAGCAGTGATGGCCTAGCGGTGCAGTACTTC.

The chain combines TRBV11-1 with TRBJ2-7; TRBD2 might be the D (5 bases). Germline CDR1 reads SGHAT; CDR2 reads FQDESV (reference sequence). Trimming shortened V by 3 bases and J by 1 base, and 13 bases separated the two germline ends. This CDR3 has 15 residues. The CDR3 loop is CASSFGRRGSYEQYF. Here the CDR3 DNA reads TGTGCCAGCAGCTTCGGACGGAGAGGGTCCTACGAGCAGTACTTC.

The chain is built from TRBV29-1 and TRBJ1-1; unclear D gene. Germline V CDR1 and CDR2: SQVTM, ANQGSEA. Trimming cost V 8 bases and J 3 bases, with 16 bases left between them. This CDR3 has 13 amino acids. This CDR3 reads CSSIIREDTEAFF. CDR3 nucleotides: TGCAGCTCAATAATCCGAGAGGACACTGAAGCTTTCTTT. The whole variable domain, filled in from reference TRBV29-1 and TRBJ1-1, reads SAVISQKPSRDICQRGTSLTIQCQVDSQVTMMFWYRQQPGQSLTLIATANQGSEATYESGFVIDKFPISRPNLTFSTLTVSNMSPEDSSIYLCSSIIREDTEAFFGQGTRLTVV.

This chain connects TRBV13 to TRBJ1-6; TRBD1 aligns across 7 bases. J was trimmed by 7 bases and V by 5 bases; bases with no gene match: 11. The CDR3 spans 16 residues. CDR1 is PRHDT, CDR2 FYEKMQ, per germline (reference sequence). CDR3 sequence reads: CASSPAERDRNSPLHF. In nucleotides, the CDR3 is TGTGCCAGCAGCCCCGCCGAACGGGACAGAAATTCACCCCTCCACTTT. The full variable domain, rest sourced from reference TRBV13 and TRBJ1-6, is AAGVIQSPRHLIKEKRETATLKCYPIPRHDTVYWYQQGPGQDPQFLISFYEKMQSDKGSIPDRFSAQQFSDYHSELNMSSLELGDSALYFCASSPAERDRNSPLHFGNGTRLTVT.

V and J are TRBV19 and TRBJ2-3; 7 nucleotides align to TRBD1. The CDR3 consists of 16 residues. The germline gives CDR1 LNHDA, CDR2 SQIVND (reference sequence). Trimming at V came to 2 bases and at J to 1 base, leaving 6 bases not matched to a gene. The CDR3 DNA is TGTGCCAGTAGTATAAGGGCAACAGGGGGCACAGATACGCAGTATTTT. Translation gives CASSIRATGGTDTQYF. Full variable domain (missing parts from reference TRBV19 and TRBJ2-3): DGGITQSPKYLFRKEGQNVTLSCEQNLNHDAMYWYRQDPGQGLRLIYYSQIVNDFQKGDIAEGYSVSREKKESFPLTVTSAQKNPTAFYLCASSIRATGGTDTQYFGPGTRLTVL.

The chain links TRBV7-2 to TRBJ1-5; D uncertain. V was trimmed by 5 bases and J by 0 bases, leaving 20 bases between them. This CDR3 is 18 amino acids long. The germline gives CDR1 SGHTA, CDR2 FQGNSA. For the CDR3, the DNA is TGTGCCAGCAGCGCAAGTCGAGGGCGGACTTATAGCAATCAGCCCCAGCATTTT. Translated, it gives CASSASRGRTYSNQPQHF.